The 14 T cell receptor beta chains below come from one sample, sequenced in a study of blood T cell repertoires in COVID-19. Here immunoSEQ multiplex PCR was the method, and the copy in TCRdb shows in-frame clones only, minus some. Among about 200,000 clones, 80% to 90% were seen once, and the ten largest hold 3.8%. The sample comprised PBMCs or T cells enriched from blood (not recorded which). The source of these receptors is a woman aged 40 to 50 with acute COVID-19.

This chain joins TRBV7-9 and TRBJ2-2; D is ambiguous. The germline V gene has CDR1 SEHNR and CDR2 FQNEAQ (reference sequence). V dropped 4 bases and J dropped 4 bases, with 7 bases sitting between them. This CDR3 has 13 residues. CDR3 amino acids: CASSSTSTGELFF. In nucleotides, the CDR3 is TGTGCCAGCAGCTCAACAAGCACCGGGGAGCTGTTTTTT.

CDR3 region: CASSPRGEAFF. CDR3 DNA sequence: TGTGCCAGCAGCCCCAGGGGGGAAGCTTTCTTT. The rearrangement joins TRBV7-9 to TRBJ1-1, with 7 nucleotides matching TRBD1. From germline, CDR1 is SEHNR and CDR2 FQNEAQ (reference sequence). CDR3 length: 11 residues. V shed 5 bases and J 8 bases; nucleotides not matched to a gene: 2.

This chain uses TRBV7-9 with TRBJ2-5; TRBD1 aligns across 7 bases. The V segment lost 5 bases and the J segment 2 bases; nucleotides outside the gene matches: 5. Germline CDR1 is SEHNR and CDR2 is FQNEAQ (reference sequence). The CDR3 is made up of 14 amino acids. The CDR3 nucleotides read TGTGCCAGCAGCCACTCGGGACAGCAAGAGACCCAGTACTTC. Translating gives CASSHSGQQETQYF.

The sample holds many counts of this clone. The V gene is TRBV3-1 (or the pseudogene TRBV3-2), the J gene TRBJ1-3; unclear D gene. Germline V gene data show CDR1 as LGHDT and CDR2 as YNNKEL (reference sequence). The CDR3 spans 15 residues. Trimming cost V 0 bases and J 2 bases, with 8 bases left between them. The CDR3 bases are TGTGCCAGCAGCCAAGAGGCACAGCCTGGAAACACCATATATTTT. Amino acids: CASSQEAQPGNTIYF.

The V call is TRBV7-3, the J call TRBJ2-3; weak D call: TRBD2 (6 bases). The germline CDR1 and CDR2 sequences are SGHTA and FQGTGA. The ends were cut back, 1 base at V and 3 bases at J, with 11 bases in the middle. The CDR3 is 15 amino acids. Here the CDR3 reads CASSLNGDSTDTQYF. In DNA form, the CDR3 reads TGTGCCAGCAGCTTAAACGGGGACTCAACAGATACGCAGTATTTT. Looking up the rest from reference TRBV7-3 and TRBJ2-3 gives the full variable domain: GAGVSQTPSNKVTEKGKYVELRCDPISGHTALYWYRQSLGQGPEFLIYFQGTGAADDSGLPNDRFFAVRPEGSVSTLKIQRTERGDSAVYLCASSLNGDSTDTQYFGPGTRLTVL.

The V and J genes are TRBV5-1 and TRBJ2-3; 8 nucleotides match TRBD2. The length of the CDR3 is 15 residues. Looked up from germline, CDR1 is SGHRS and CDR2 is YFSETQ. V lost 4 bases and J lost 5; bases outside the gene matches: 9. For the CDR3, the DNA is TGCGCCAGCAGCCCGAGCGGGCTAGCGGGAGATACGCAGTATTTT. It specifies CASSPSGLAGDTQYF. Complete variable domain (other parts from reference TRBV5-1 and TRBJ2-3): KAGVTQTPRYLIKTRGQQVTLSCSPISGHRSVSWYQQTPGQGLQFLFEYFSETQRNKGNFPGRFSGRQFSNSRSEMNVSTLELGDSALYLCASSPSGLAGDTQYFGPGTRLTVL.

The chain is built from TRBV21-1 and TRBJ1-6; TRBD1, the table's D call, lacks a check against the DNA. TRBV21-1 is a pseudogene segment. CDR3 length: 21 residues. The CDR3 nucleotides are TGTGCCAGCAGTGGACAGGGTTACTTCCTAAAGCGCGTCGGGGGTAATTCACCCCTCCACTTT. Amino acids: CASSGQGYFLKRVGGNSPLHF.

This clone was seen just once. The genes are TRBV3-1 (or the pseudogene TRBV3-2) and TRBJ2-1, with TRBD1 identical over 9 bases. Germline CDR1 LGHDT, CDR2 YNNKEL (reference sequence). The trim removed 3 bases at V and 9 bases at J, leaving 3 bases unmatched. This CDR3 is 13 amino acids long. The CDR3 is CASSHNRGPEQFF. The CDR3 DNA reads TGTGCCAGCAGCCACAACAGGGGGCCTGAGCAGTTCTTC.

A few counts support this clone. The chain is built from TRBV5-1 and TRBJ2-2; D may be TRBD2 (6 bases). The length of the CDR3 is 15 residues. CDR1 SGHRS and CDR2 YFSETQ come from the germline V gene. V gave up 2 bases and J gave up 3 bases, with 11 bases separating them. The CDR3 sequence: CASSFGRDYTGELFF. In DNA, the CDR3 is TGCGCCAGCAGCTTTGGGCGGGACTACACCGGGGAGCTGTTTTTT.

This chain links TRBV29-1 with TRBJ2-7, with 8 bases matching TRBD1. Germline trimming cut 4 bases from V and 5 bases from J; bases unmatched to any gene: 1. This CDR3 region has 11 residues. In germline, CDR1 is SQVTM, CDR2 ANQGSEA. CDR3 DNA: TGCAGCGTTGGCAGGGGGCACGAGCAGTACTTC. Translation: CSVGRGHEQYF.

This sequence joins TRBV7-8 and TRBJ2-3, with D unclear. This CDR3 region has 14 residues. CDR1 is SGHVS, CDR2 FQNEAQ, per germline. V lost 5 bases and J lost 0, with 9 bases in between. DNA of the CDR3: TGTGCCAGCAGCCTATTGAGGAGCACAGATACGCAGTATTTT. It translates to CASSLLRSTDTQYF.

The chain is built from TRBV19 and TRBJ1-4, with 11 bases that match TRBD1. CDR3 length: 16 residues. With V trimmed by 7 bases and J by 7 bases, 11 bases remained unmatched. Germline V gene lookup returns CDR1 LNHDA and CDR2 SQIVND (reference sequence). The CDR3: CASKGQGALVGEKLFF. As DNA, the CDR3 is TGTGCCAGTAAAGGACAGGGGGCTCTGGTTGGTGAAAAACTGTTTTTT.

The chain employs TRBV5-1 and TRBJ1-2, with D possibly matching TRBD1 (6 bases). V lost 3 bases and J 3 bases, leaving 12 bases between the germline ends. Per the germline V gene, CDR1 is SGHRS and CDR2 is YFSETQ. This CDR3 has 14 residues. In DNA, the CDR3 is TGCGCCAGCAGCTCCCAGGGGAATCACTATGGCTACACCTTC. This encodes CASSSQGNHYGYTF.

This chain links TRBV9 with TRBJ2-5; D may be TRBD2 (6 bases). CDR1 SGDLS and CDR2 YYNGEE come from the germline V gene. With 2 bases removed from V and 5 bases from J, the gap between germline ends came to 10 bases. The CDR3 runs to 13 residues. CDR3 loop: CASSVFAGETQYF. The CDR3, as DNA: TGTGCCAGCAGCGTTTTTGCGGGGGAGACCCAGTACTTC.